The 9 T cell receptor beta chains below all came from one sample that was sequenced in a study of cytomegalovirus exposure and HLA in healthy donors listed by TCRdb under 2017. The library was prepared using the immunoSEQ multiplex PCR assay. The multiplex PCR relied on a mix of 60 forward primers for TCR Vbeta segments and 13 reverse primers for TCR Jbeta segments. Sourced from immuneACCESS, this table was stored by TCRdb with only in-frame sequences that have V and J called. A share of the clones is absent; for the studies checked, an unresolved V gene accounts for under half, and the remainder has no known explanation. The sample table lists 100,000 or so clones, approximately 80% of them with a count of one. The leading ten clones occupy about 5.7% of the sample. Specimen: PBMCs. The receptors here all came from a male donor in good health and CMV-seronegative.

This chain connects TRBV6-6 to TRBJ2-7, with TRBD1 matching over 7 bases. The CDR3 is 14 residues long. The V gene end was trimmed by 8 bases and the J gene end by 2 bases; junction bases not matched to a gene: 9. The germline V gene has CDR1 MNHNY and CDR2 SVGAGI (reference sequence). CDR3 protein: CASLGGSLTYEQYF. The CDR3 DNA sequence: TGTGCCAGCTTAGGGGGCTCCCTTACCTACGAGCAGTACTTC.

The CDR3 DNA is TGTGCCTGGATGGGAGCGTCGAACACCGGGGAGCTGTTTTTT. This gives the protein CAWMGASNTGELFF. The gene calls are TRBV30 and TRBJ2-2; TRBD2 might be the D (5 bases). Germline-derived CDR1 and CDR2 are GTSNPN and SVGIG (reference sequence). Trimming removed 4 bases from V and 0 bases from J, with 9 bases in between. The CDR3 spans 14 residues. The complete variable domain, with remaining parts taken from reference TRBV30 and TRBJ2-2, reads SQTIHQWPATLVQPVGSPLSLECTVEGTSNPNLYWYRQAAGRGLQLLFYSVGIGQISSEVPQNLSASRPQDRQFILSSKKLLLSDSGFYLCAWMGASNTGELFFGEGSRLTVL.

This rearrangement joins TRBV5-5 to TRBJ1-2; D uncertain. The CDR3 covers 17 residues. Trimming shortened V by 0 bases and J by 1 base, and 16 bases separated the two germline ends. The germline V gene has CDR1 SGHKS and CDR2 YYEKEE (reference sequence). The CDR3, as DNA: TGTGCCAGCAGCTTGGGGAGTATTGTGCGGTTTAACTATGGCTACACCTTC. Protein sequence: CASSLGSIVRFNYGYTF.

J is TRBJ2-7 and V is TRBV28; 7 bases match TRBD2. After removal of 3 bases from V and 7 bases from J, the junction contained 6 bases not matched to a gene. CDR1 is MDHEN and CDR2 is SYDVKM in the germline V gene. The CDR3 is made up of 13 amino acids. CDR3 sequence: CASSFGGSREQYF. The CDR3 nucleotides are TGTGCCAGCAGTTTCGGCGGGAGCAGGGAGCAGTACTTC. Combining the CDR3 with reference TRBV28 and TRBJ2-7 gives the whole variable domain DVKVTQSSRYLVKRTGEKVFLECVQDMDHENMFWYRQDPGLGLRLIYFSYDVKMKEKGDIPEGYSVSREKKERFSLILESASTNQTSMYLCASSFGGSREQYFGPGTRLTVT.

The chain links TRBV5-1 to TRBJ1-2; D ambiguous. V lost 0 bases, J lost 10 bases, and 13 bases lay in between. The CDR3 has 13 amino acids. Germline CDR1 is SGHRS and CDR2 is YFSETQ. The CDR3 sequence: CASSLDSGGIYTF. CDR3 coding DNA: TGCGCCAGCAGCTTGGATTCAGGAGGTATCTACACCTTC.

This chain joins TRBV5-4 and TRBJ2-2, with a weak D call TRBD2 (5 bases). Germline CDR1 is SGHNT and CDR2 is YYREEE (reference sequence). The CDR3 spans 13 residues. Between the trimmed V and J ends, which lost 2 bases and 4 bases, there was a span of 6 bases. CDR3 in amino acids: CASSFLATGELFF. The CDR3, as DNA: TGTGCCAGCAGCTTTCTAGCCACCGGGGAGCTGTTTTTT.

The CDR3 nucleotides read TGTGCCAGCAGCTTAGGGACAAGGTATAGCAATCAGCCCCAGCATTTT. This encodes CASSLGTRYSNQPQHF. The genes are TRBV13 and TRBJ1-5; D uncertain. From germline, CDR1 is PRHDT and CDR2 FYEKMQ (reference sequence). The CDR3 is 16 amino acids. V was trimmed by 0 bases and J by 0 bases, leaving 9 bases between them.

This clone was picked up a small number of times. The chain has TRBV1 and TRBJ2-3; TRBD2 was called by the table and not checked on the DNA. TRBV1 is annotated as a pseudogene. The CDR3 loop spans 13 amino acids. The CDR3 region is CTSSLRRADTQYF. The CDR3 DNA sequence: TGCACCAGCAGCCTCCGGAGGGCAGATACGCAGTATTTT.

The J gene is TRBJ1-2, the V gene TRBV30; D not certain. The germline gives CDR1 GTSNPN, CDR2 SVGIG (reference sequence). This CDR3 has 14 amino acids. Trimming cost V 0 bases and J 2 bases, with 10 bases left between them. The DNA of the CDR3 is TGTGCCTGGAGTGTACAAACAGCAAACTATGGCTACACCTTC. Encoded protein: CAWSVQTANYGYTF.